This is a list of T cell receptor beta chains from one sample in a study of pediatric ulcerative colitis. Profiling relied on immunoSEQ multiplex PCR, and the TCRdb table lists in-frame clones only, not all of them. The sample gives around 65,000 clones, about three quarters of which show up once; 5.2% is in the top ten. Sequencing was performed on blood. These receptors were collected from a boy under 18 with moderate ulcerative colitis. Both conserved end residues are part of each CDR3. A D gene is named only where the DNA matches it firmly. Clone size is stated in some rows and not others, as once, few, many or a class when expanded.

abundance: few; d_gene: NA; v_gene: TRBV6-5; j_gene: TRBJ1-6; CDR3nt: TGTGCCAGCAGTTACACACTGGACAGAAATTCACCCCTCCACTTT; CDR3aa: CASSYTLDRNSPLHF
abundance: NA; d_gene: NA; v_gene: TRBV4-3; j_gene: TRBJ2-7; CDR3nt: TGCGCCAGCAGCCAAGATTCCCGCTTCCCGCACGAGCAGTACTTC; CDR3aa: CASSQDSRFPHEQYF
abundance: NA; d_gene: NA; v_gene: TRBV15; j_gene: TRBJ1-3; CDR3nt: TGTGCCACCAGCGGAGCCGGAAGCGGAAACACCATATATTTT; CDR3aa: CATSGAGSGNTIYF
abundance: NA; d_gene: NA; v_gene: TRBV7-3; j_gene: TRBJ2-6; CDR3nt: TGTGCCAGCACCCCCGGGGAGTCGGGGGCCAACGTCCTGACTTTC; CDR3aa: CASTPGESGANVLTF
abundance: once; d_gene: NA; v_gene: TRBV4-1; j_gene: TRBJ2-1; CDR3nt: TGCGCCAGCGCAGAGGGGGGGGGCATTGAGCAGTTCTTC; CDR3aa: CASAEGGGIEQFF
abundance: NA; d_gene: TRBD1; v_gene: TRBV6-1; j_gene: TRBJ1-2; CDR3nt: TGTGCCAGCAGTTCTGTACAGGGGGCGGGCTACACCTTC; CDR3aa: CASSSVQGAGYTF
abundance: NA; d_gene: TRBD1; v_gene: TRBV7-3; j_gene: TRBJ1-5; CDR3nt: TGTGCCAGCAGCGCCTTCACATCCGGACAGGCTCCTCAGCCCCAGCATTTT; CDR3aa: CASSAFTSGQAPQPQHF
abundance: NA; d_gene: NA; v_gene: TRBV11-2; j_gene: TRBJ1-1; CDR3nt: TGTGCCAGCAGCTTAGGGCAGGGTACGTCGTCCACTGAAGCTTTCTTT; CDR3aa: CASSLGQGTSSTEAFF
abundance: NA; d_gene: NA; v_gene: TRBV7-9; j_gene: TRBJ1-5; CDR3nt: TGTGCCGCCGGGGGACCTAGGCAGCCCCAGCATTTT; CDR3aa: CAAGGPRQPQHF
abundance: few; d_gene: NA; v_gene: TRBV5-1; j_gene: TRBJ2-2; CDR3nt: TGCGCCAGCAGAGGAGTCGGGACCAACCGGGAGCTGTTTTTT; CDR3aa: CASRGVGTNRELFF
abundance: NA; d_gene: NA; v_gene: TRBV4-2; j_gene: TRBJ1-2; CDR3nt: TGTGCCAGCAGCCCAATGGGGGCGGCCTATGGCTACACCTTC; CDR3aa: CASSPMGAAYGYTF
abundance: NA; d_gene: TRBD1; v_gene: TRBV18; j_gene: TRBJ1-1; CDR3nt: TGTGCCAGCTCACCAAGGATCAGGGGGCAGGACACTGAAGCTTTCTTT; CDR3aa: CASSPRIRGQDTEAFF
abundance: NA; d_gene: NA; v_gene: TRBV12-2; j_gene: TRBJ1-1; CDR3nt: TGTGCAAGTCGCTTATTAATAGGGACGAGATTGAAGTGCACTGAAGCTTTCTTT; CDR3aa: CASRLLIGTRLKCTEAFF
abundance: NA; d_gene: NA; v_gene: TRBV28; j_gene: TRBJ2-7; CDR3nt: TGTGCCAGCAGTTTAGGGTTCTACGAGCAGTACTTC; CDR3aa: CASSLGFYEQYF
abundance: NA; d_gene: TRBD1; v_gene: TRBV7-9; j_gene: TRBJ1-3; CDR3nt: TGTGCCAGCCTAGGGGGCGGTGGAAACACCATATATTTT; CDR3aa: CASLGGGGNTIYF
abundance: NA; d_gene: NA; v_gene: TRBV4-2; j_gene: TRBJ2-2; CDR3nt: TGTGCCAGCAGCCACGGGTCGAACACCGGGGAGCTGTTTTTT; CDR3aa: CASSHGSNTGELFF
abundance: NA; d_gene: TRBD2; v_gene: TRBV7-3; j_gene: TRBJ2-5; CDR3nt: TGTGCCAGCAGCCCCTTCGGACTAGCGCAAGAGACCCAGTACTTC; CDR3aa: CASSPFGLAQETQYF
abundance: NA; d_gene: NA; v_gene: TRBV10-2; j_gene: TRBJ1-2; CDR3nt: TGCGCCAGCCTGGAAACAGTACGGGGTTCCAATGGCTACACCTTC; CDR3aa: CASLETVRGSNGYTF
abundance: NA; d_gene: NA; v_gene: TRBV10-2; j_gene: TRBJ2-2; CDR3nt: TGCGCCAGCAGTGAGACCCCCTTAGGGGAGCTGTTTTTT; CDR3aa: CASSETPLGELFF
abundance: few; d_gene: NA; v_gene: TRBV5-4; j_gene: TRBJ1-4; CDR3nt: TGTGCCAGCAGCTTGGATCGGGGAAAACTGTTTTTT; CDR3aa: CASSLDRGKLFF
abundance: NA; d_gene: NA; v_gene: TRBV5-1; j_gene: TRBJ1-2; CDR3nt: TGCGCCAGCAGCCATCAGCAAAATAACTATGGCTACACCTTC; CDR3aa: CASSHQQNNYGYTF
abundance: once; d_gene: NA; v_gene: TRBV4-1; j_gene: TRBJ1-3; CDR3nt: TGCGCCAGCAGTCACCTGGGGGTCGTGGGAAACACCATATATTTT; CDR3aa: CASSHLGVVGNTIYF
abundance: once; d_gene: TRBD2; v_gene: TRBV19; j_gene: TRBJ2-5; CDR3nt: TGTGCCAGTAGGGGTAGCGGGAGGCTCACGAGGGGCGAGACCCAGTACTTC; CDR3aa: CASRGSGRLTRGETQYF
abundance: few; d_gene: NA; v_gene: TRBV7-6; j_gene: TRBJ1-1; CDR3nt: TGTGCCAGCAGTCAGGACATTATGAACACTGAAGCTTTCTTT; CDR3aa: CASSQDIMNTEAFF
abundance: NA; d_gene: TRBD2; v_gene: TRBV4-2; j_gene: TRBJ2-4; CDR3nt: TGTGCCAGCAGCCAGGAGGGACTAGCGGGATTGTCTGTTGGAAACATTCAGTACTTC; CDR3aa: CASSQEGLAGLSVGNIQYF
abundance: NA; d_gene: TRBD1; v_gene: TRBV7-2; j_gene: TRBJ1-3; CDR3nt: TGTGCCAGCAGTCGGAGGGGGCAGTTTCAAAACACCATATATTTT; CDR3aa: CASSRRGQFQNTIYF
abundance: once; d_gene: TRBD1; v_gene: TRBV7-9; j_gene: TRBJ1-1; CDR3nt: TGTGCCAGCAGCCTCACAGGGGTCCAGCTCGCTGAAGCTTTCTTT; CDR3aa: CASSLTGVQLAEAFF
abundance: NA; d_gene: NA; v_gene: TRBV12-5; j_gene: TRBJ1-1; CDR3nt: TGTGCTAGTGGTTTGGACCAGGGGTTCACTGAAGCTTTCTTT; CDR3aa: CASGLDQGFTEAFF
abundance: few; d_gene: NA; v_gene: TRBV5-4; j_gene: TRBJ1-6; CDR3nt: TGTGCCAGCAGCTTACAGGACACCTATAATTCACCCCTCCACTTT; CDR3aa: CASSLQDTYNSPLHF
abundance: NA; d_gene: NA; v_gene: TRBV19; j_gene: TRBJ1-4; CDR3nt: TGTGCCAGTAGAACATCCGGGACGCCGCAAAAACTGTTTTTT; CDR3aa: CASRTSGTPQKLFF
abundance: NA; d_gene: NA; v_gene: TRBV19; j_gene: TRBJ2-3; CDR3nt: TGTGCCAGTAGTATAGATAGGGGCCGCCAAGCAGATACGCAGTATTTT; CDR3aa: CASSIDRGRQADTQYF
abundance: NA; d_gene: NA; v_gene: TRBV11-2; j_gene: TRBJ2-7; CDR3nt: TGTGCCAGCAGCCCTCCATTTCCATCCTACGAGCAGTACTTC; CDR3aa: CASSPPFPSYEQYF
abundance: NA; d_gene: NA; v_gene: TRBV29-1; j_gene: TRBJ1-4; CDR3nt: TGCAGCGTTGGTCGGGGTTTCAATGAAAAACTGTTTTTT; CDR3aa: CSVGRGFNEKLFF
abundance: few; d_gene: NA; v_gene: TRBV29-1; j_gene: TRBJ1-1; CDR3nt: TGCAGCGTTGTACAGGGAAACACTGAAGCTTTCTTT; CDR3aa: CSVVQGNTEAFF
abundance: NA; d_gene: NA; v_gene: TRBV7-9; j_gene: TRBJ1-1; CDR3nt: TGTGCCAGCATGGGACAAATCTCCACTGAAGCTTTCTTT; CDR3aa: CASMGQISTEAFF
abundance: NA; d_gene: NA; v_gene: TRBV18; j_gene: TRBJ2-5; CDR3nt: TGTGCCAGCTCACACCGGGTTCTACAAGAGACCCAGTACTTC; CDR3aa: CASSHRVLQETQYF
abundance: NA; d_gene: NA; v_gene: TRBV7-6; j_gene: TRBJ1-4; CDR3nt: TGTGCCAGCAGCCATCTGCATCGGGAAAAACTGTTTTTT; CDR3aa: CASSHLHREKLFF
abundance: NA; d_gene: NA; v_gene: TRBV25-1; j_gene: TRBJ2-6; CDR3nt: TGTGCCAGCAGTGAAGGTAGCTCTGGGGCCAACGTCCTGACTTTC; CDR3aa: CASSEGSSGANVLTF
abundance: NA; d_gene: TRBD1; v_gene: TRBV10-2; j_gene: TRBJ2-3; CDR3nt: TGCGCCAGCAGGACAAACAGGGGGGTTCCAGATACGCAGTATTTT; CDR3aa: CASRTNRGVPDTQYF
abundance: few; d_gene: NA; v_gene: TRBV19; j_gene: TRBJ1-1; CDR3nt: TGTGCCAGTAGTCTCCAGACAGGAGCGAACACTGAAGCTTTCTTT; CDR3aa: CASSLQTGANTEAFF
abundance: NA; d_gene: TRBD2; v_gene: TRBV5-1; j_gene: TRBJ2-7; CDR3nt: TGCGCCAGCGCCCCCGGACTAGCGGGAGGTGGTCACGAGCAGTACTTC; CDR3aa: CASAPGLAGGGHEQYF
abundance: NA; d_gene: NA; v_gene: TRBV9; j_gene: TRBJ1-5; CDR3nt: TGTGCCAGCAGCGTAGCGGGCAATCAGCCCCAGCATTTT; CDR3aa: CASSVAGNQPQHF
abundance: few; d_gene: NA; v_gene: TRBV4-1; j_gene: TRBJ1-1; CDR3nt: TGCGCCAGCAGCCAAGATGGTAGGGTTAACACTGAAGCTTTCTTT; CDR3aa: CASSQDGRVNTEAFF
abundance: NA; d_gene: TRBD1; v_gene: TRBV7-7; j_gene: TRBJ2-2; CDR3nt: TGTGCCAGCAGCTTTTCGTCGACAGGGACCGGGGAGCTGTTTTTT; CDR3aa: CASSFSSTGTGELFF
abundance: NA; d_gene: TRBD1; v_gene: TRBV5-1; j_gene: TRBJ1-1; CDR3nt: TGCGCCAGCAGTTCGGCCCGGACAGGGAATAATGAAGCTTTCTTT; CDR3aa: CASSSARTGNNEAFF
abundance: once; d_gene: NA; v_gene: TRBV7-8; j_gene: TRBJ2-7; CDR3nt: TGTGCCAGCAGCTTAAAAGTTAGCTCCTACGAGCAGTACTTC; CDR3aa: CASSLKVSSYEQYF
abundance: few; d_gene: NA; v_gene: TRBV5-1; j_gene: TRBJ1-1; CDR3nt: TGCGCCAGCAGCCAGGACGGCGGAGTCCGAGCTTTCTTT; CDR3aa: CASSQDGGVRAFF
abundance: NA; d_gene: TRBD1; v_gene: TRBV19; j_gene: TRBJ2-1; CDR3nt: TGTGCCAGTGGACAGGGTATCTACAATGAGCAGTTCTTC; CDR3aa: CASGQGIYNEQFF
abundance: NA; d_gene: NA; v_gene: TRBV19; j_gene: TRBJ1-5; CDR3nt: TGTGCCAGTAGTATAGGGGTGGGCCTTGCAGCTCAGCCCCAGCATTTT; CDR3aa: CASSIGVGLAAQPQHF
abundance: NA; d_gene: NA; v_gene: TRBV5-1; j_gene: TRBJ2-2; CDR3nt: TGCGCCAGCAGCTGGGACTTCCAGGGAGGGGAGCTGTTTTTT; CDR3aa: CASSWDFQGGELFF
abundance: NA; d_gene: NA; v_gene: TRBV5-5; j_gene: TRBJ2-7; CDR3nt: TGTGCCAGCAGCTGGGAAGGGAGCTCCTACGAGCAGTACTTC; CDR3aa: CASSWEGSSYEQYF
abundance: NA; d_gene: NA; v_gene: TRBV6-6; j_gene: TRBJ1-1; CDR3nt: TGTGCCAGCAGTTATCTGGGCGCTGAAGCTTTCTTT; CDR3aa: CASSYLGAEAFF
abundance: NA; d_gene: TRBD2; v_gene: TRBV5-6; j_gene: TRBJ2-5; CDR3nt: TGTGCCAGCAGCTTGGGGCTAGCGGGGGTCCAGACCCAGTACTTC; CDR3aa: CASSLGLAGVQTQYF
abundance: once; d_gene: TRBD2; v_gene: TRBV18; j_gene: TRBJ2-1; CDR3nt: TGTGCCAGCTCACTGTCGGGGCGGGGGTCCAATGAGCAGTTCTTC; CDR3aa: CASSLSGRGSNEQFF
abundance: once; d_gene: NA; v_gene: TRBV6-4; j_gene: TRBJ2-3; CDR3nt: TGTGCCAGCAGTGACTCGGGCAGCCACACAGATACGCAGTATTTT; CDR3aa: CASSDSGSHTDTQYF
abundance: NA; d_gene: NA; v_gene: TRBV6-5; j_gene: TRBJ2-1; CDR3nt: TGTGCCAGCAGTTACGGTTTTTTAGGGGAGCAGTTCTTC; CDR3aa: CASSYGFLGEQFF